Shown below are 2 T cell receptor beta chains from a single sample sequenced in a study of T cell responses to AZD1222 COVID-19 vaccine. This table comes from immunoSEQ multiplex PCR, and its TCRdb copy is limited to in-frame clones, with some not included. Of about 67,000 clones in the sample, approximately 83% were seen once. Specimen: peripheral blood, collected 28 days after the second AZD1222 dose. Receptor source: an adult who received the AZD1222 COVID-19 vaccine.

V gene TRBV28 combines with J gene TRBJ1-2; D not resolved. V was shortened by 7 bases and J by 0 bases, with 15 bases between the two germline ends. CDR1 is MDHEN, CDR2 SYDVKM, per germline. The CDR3 consists of 15 residues. In DNA form, the CDR3 reads TGTGCCAGCACCCTCGGAGGGAGGGCTAACTATGGCTACACCTTC. Its translation is CASTLGGRANYGYTF.

This sequence joins TRBV5-1 and TRBJ2-3; 10 nucleotides align to TRBD1. The CDR3 has 14 amino acids. Trimming at V came to 4 bases and at J to 6 bases, leaving 5 bases not matched to a gene. From germline, CDR1 is SGHRS and CDR2 YFSETQ. CDR3 DNA sequence: TGCGCCAGCAGCGTTGGACAGGGGGATGATACGCAGTATTTT. It encodes CASSVGQGDDTQYF.